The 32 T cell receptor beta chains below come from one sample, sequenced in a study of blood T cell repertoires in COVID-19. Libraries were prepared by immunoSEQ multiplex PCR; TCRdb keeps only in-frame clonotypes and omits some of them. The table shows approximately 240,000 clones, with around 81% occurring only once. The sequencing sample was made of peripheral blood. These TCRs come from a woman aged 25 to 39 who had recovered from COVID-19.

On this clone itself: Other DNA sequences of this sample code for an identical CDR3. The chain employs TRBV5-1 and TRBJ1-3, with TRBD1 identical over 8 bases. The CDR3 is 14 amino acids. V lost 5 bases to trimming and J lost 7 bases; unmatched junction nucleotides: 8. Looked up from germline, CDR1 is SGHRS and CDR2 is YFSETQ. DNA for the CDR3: TGCGCCAGCAGTCCAGGACAGGGTGAGAACACCATATATTTT. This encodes CASSPGQGENTIYF.

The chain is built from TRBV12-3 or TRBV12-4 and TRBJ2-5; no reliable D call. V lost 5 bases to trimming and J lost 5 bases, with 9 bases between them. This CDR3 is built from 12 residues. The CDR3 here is CASSLPRETQYF. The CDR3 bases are TGTGCCAGCAGTCTCCCCCGGGAGACCCAGTACTTC.

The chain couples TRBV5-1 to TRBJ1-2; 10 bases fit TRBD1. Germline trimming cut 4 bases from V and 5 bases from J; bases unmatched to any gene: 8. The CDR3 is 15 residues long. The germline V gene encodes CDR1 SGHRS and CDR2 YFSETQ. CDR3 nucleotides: TGCGCCAGCAGCGAGACAGGGGGCGAGGGATATGGCTACACCTTC. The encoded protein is CASSETGGEGYGYTF.

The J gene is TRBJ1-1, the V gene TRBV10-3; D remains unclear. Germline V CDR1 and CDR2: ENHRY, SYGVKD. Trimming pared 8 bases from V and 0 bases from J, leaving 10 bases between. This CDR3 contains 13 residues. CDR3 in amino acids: CAIVRGLNTEAFF. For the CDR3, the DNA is TGTGCCATCGTTCGGGGTTTGAACACTGAAGCTTTCTTT.

The CDR3 protein is CASSLVSGYEQFF. In DNA, the CDR3 is TGTGCCAGCAGCTTGGTATCAGGTTATGAGCAGTTCTTC. This chain connects TRBV5-6 to TRBJ2-1, with D unresolved. CDR1 is SGHDT, CDR2 YYEEEE, per germline. CDR3 size: 13 residues. Trimming took off 0 bases at V and 8 bases at J, with 9 bases between the two ends.

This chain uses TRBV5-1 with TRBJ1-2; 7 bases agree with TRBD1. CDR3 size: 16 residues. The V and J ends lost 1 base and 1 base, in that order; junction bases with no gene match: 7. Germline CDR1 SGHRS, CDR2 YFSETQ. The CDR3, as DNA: TGCGCCAGCAGCTTGATGGCAGGGGGGCTTAACTATGGCTACACCTTC. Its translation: CASSLMAGGLNYGYTF.

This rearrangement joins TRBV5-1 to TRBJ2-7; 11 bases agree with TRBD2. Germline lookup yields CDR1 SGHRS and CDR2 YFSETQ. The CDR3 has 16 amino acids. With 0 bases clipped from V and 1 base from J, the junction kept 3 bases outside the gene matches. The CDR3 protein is CASSLALAGESYEQYF. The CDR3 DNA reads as TGCGCCAGCAGCTTGGCACTAGCGGGGGAATCCTACGAGCAGTACTTC. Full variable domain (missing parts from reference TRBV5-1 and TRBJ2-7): KAGVTQTPRYLIKTRGQQVTLSCSPISGHRSVSWYQQTPGQGLQFLFEYFSETQRNKGNFPGRFSGRQFSNSRSEMNVSTLELGDSALYLCASSLALAGESYEQYFGPGTRLTVT.

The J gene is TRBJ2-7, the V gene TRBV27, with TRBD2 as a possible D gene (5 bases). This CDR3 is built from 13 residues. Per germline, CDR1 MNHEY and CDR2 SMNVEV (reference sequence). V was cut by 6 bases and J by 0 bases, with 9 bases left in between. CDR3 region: CASSTGYSYEQYF. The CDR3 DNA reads TGTGCCAGCAGCACGGGATACTCCTACGAGCAGTACTTC.

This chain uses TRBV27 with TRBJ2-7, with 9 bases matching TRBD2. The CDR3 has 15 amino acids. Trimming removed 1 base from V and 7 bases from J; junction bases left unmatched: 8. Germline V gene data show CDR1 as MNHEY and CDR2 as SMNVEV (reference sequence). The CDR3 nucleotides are TGTGCCAGCAGTTTATACCCTAGCGGGATTTGGGAGCAGTACTTC. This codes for CASSLYPSGIWEQYF.

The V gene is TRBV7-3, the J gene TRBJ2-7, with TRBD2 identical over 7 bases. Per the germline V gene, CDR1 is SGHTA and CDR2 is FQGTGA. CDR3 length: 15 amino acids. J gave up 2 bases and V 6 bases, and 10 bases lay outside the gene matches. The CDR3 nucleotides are TGTGCCAGCAGTCTTGGCGGGAGTCGGACCTACGAGCAGTACTTC. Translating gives CASSLGGSRTYEQYF. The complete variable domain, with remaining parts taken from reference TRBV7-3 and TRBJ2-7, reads GAGVSQTPSNKVTEKGKYVELRCDPISGHTALYWYRQSLGQGPEFLIYFQGTGAADDSGLPNDRFFAVRPEGSVSTLKIQRTERGDSAVYLCASSLGGSRTYEQYFGPGTRLTVT.

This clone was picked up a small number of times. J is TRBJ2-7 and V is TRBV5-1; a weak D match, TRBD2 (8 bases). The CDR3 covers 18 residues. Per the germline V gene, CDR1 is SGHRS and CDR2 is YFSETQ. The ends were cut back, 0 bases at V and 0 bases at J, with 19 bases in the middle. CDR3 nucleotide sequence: TGCGCCAGCAGCTTGGACAGGGGAGGTAGCGGGAACTCCTACGAGCAGTACTTC. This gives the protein CASSLDRGGSGNSYEQYF.

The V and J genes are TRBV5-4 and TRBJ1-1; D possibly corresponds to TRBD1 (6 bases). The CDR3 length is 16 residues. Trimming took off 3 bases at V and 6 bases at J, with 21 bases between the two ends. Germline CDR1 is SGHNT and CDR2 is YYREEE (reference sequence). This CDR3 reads CASSSLDSSKDAEAFF. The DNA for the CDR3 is TGTGCCAGCAGCTCGCTGGACAGTTCAAAAGACGCTGAAGCTTTCTTT.

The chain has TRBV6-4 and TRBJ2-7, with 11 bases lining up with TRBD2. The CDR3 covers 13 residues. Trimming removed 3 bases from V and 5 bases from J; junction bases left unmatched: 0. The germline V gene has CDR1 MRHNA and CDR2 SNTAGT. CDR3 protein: CASSELAGDEQYF. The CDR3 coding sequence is TGTGCCAGCAGTGAACTAGCGGGAGACGAGCAGTACTTC.

CDR3 region: CAWSVMRATEAFF. CDR3 nucleotide sequence: TGTGCCTGGAGTGTGATGAGGGCCACTGAAGCTTTCTTT. The chain recombines TRBV30 with TRBJ1-1; D unresolved. V lost 0 bases, J lost 4 bases, and 9 bases lay in between. Per the germline V gene, CDR1 is GTSNPN and CDR2 is SVGIG (reference sequence). CDR3 length: 13 amino acids.

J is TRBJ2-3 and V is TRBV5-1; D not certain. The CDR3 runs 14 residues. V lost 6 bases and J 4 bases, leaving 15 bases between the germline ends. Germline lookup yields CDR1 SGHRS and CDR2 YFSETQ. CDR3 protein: CASTPGRLADTQYF. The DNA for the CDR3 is TGCGCCAGCACCCCTGGCCGACTGGCAGATACGCAGTATTTT.

CDR3 DNA sequence: TGTGCCAGCAGCGCGCCCTCAGGGGCCCCTATCAATGAGCAGTTCTTC. It translates to CASSAPSGAPINEQFF. This rearrangement joins TRBV9 to TRBJ2-1; a weak D match, TRBD1 (6 bases). Germline CDR1 reads SGDLS; CDR2 reads YYNGEE. The ends were cut back, 3 bases at V and 6 bases at J, with 19 bases in the middle. This CDR3 has 16 residues.

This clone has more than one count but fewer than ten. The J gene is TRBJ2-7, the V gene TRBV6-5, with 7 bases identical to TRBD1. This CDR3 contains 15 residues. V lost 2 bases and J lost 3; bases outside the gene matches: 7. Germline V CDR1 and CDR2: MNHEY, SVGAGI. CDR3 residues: CASSYNIGQVYEQYF. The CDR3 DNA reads TGTGCCAGCAGTTACAACATTGGACAGGTCTACGAGCAGTACTTC.

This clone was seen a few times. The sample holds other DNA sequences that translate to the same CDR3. The CDR3 DNA follows: TGTGCCAGCAGCCAAGAGACAGGGGGCTATGGCTACACCTTC. This codes for CASSQETGGYGYTF. The chain uses TRBV4-2 and TRBJ1-2, with 9 bases that match TRBD1. The V gene's germline CDR1 is LGHNA and CDR2 YNFKEQ. This CDR3 spans 14 amino acids. Trimming cost V 0 bases and J 4 bases; bases outside gene matches: 0.

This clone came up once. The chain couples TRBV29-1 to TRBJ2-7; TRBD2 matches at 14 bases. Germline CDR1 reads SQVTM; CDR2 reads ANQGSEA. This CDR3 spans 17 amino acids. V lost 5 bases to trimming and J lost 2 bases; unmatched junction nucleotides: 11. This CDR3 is CSVRGWVTSGRAYEQYF. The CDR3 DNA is TGCAGCGTTCGGGGCTGGGTGACTAGCGGGAGGGCCTACGAGCAGTACTTC.

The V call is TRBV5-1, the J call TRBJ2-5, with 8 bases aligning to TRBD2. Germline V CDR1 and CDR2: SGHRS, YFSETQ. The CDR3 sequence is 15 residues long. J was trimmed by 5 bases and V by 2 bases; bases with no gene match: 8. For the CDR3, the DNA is TGCGCCAGCAGCTTTACGCTAGCGGGCGAGGAGACCCAGTACTTC. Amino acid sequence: CASSFTLAGEETQYF. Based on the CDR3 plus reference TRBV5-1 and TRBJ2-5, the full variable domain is KAGVTQTPRYLIKTRGQQVTLSCSPISGHRSVSWYQQTPGQGLQFLFEYFSETQRNKGNFPGRFSGRQFSNSRSEMNVSTLELGDSALYLCASSFTLAGEETQYFGPGTRLLVL.

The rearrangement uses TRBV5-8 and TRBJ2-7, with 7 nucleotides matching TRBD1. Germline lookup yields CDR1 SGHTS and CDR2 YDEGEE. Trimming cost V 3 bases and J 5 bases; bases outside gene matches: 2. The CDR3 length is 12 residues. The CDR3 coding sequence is TGTGCCAGCAGCTCAGACAGGGACGAGCAGTACTTC. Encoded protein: CASSSDRDEQYF.

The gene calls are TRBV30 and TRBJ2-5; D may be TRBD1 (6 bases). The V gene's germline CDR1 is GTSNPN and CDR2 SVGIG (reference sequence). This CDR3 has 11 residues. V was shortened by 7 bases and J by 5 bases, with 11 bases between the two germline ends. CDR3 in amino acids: CASTGKETQYF. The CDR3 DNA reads TGTGCCTCTACAGGGAAGGAGACCCAGTACTTC.

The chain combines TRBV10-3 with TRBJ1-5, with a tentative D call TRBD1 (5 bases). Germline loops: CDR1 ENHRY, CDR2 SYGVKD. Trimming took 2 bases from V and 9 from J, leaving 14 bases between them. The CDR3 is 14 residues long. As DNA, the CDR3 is TGTGCCATCAGTGAGGGTGCCAGGGATGGGCCCCAGCATTTT. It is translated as CAISEGARDGPQHF.

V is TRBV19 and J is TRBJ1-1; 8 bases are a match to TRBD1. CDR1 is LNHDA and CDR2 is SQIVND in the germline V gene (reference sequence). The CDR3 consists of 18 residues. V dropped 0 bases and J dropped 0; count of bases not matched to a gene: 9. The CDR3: CASSIEGGRGLLNTEAFF. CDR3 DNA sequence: TGTGCCAGTAGTATAGAAGGGGGCAGGGGGCTTTTGAACACTGAAGCTTTCTTT.

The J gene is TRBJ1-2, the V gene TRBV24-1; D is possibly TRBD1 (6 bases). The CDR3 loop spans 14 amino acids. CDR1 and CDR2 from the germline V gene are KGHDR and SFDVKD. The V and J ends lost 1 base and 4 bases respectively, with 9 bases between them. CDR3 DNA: TGTGCCACCAGTGATTTCAGGACAGCCTATGGCTACACCTTC. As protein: CATSDFRTAYGYTF.

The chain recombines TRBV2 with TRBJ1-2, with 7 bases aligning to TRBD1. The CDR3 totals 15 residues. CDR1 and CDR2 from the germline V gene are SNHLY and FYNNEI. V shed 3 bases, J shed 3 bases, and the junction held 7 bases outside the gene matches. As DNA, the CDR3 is TGTGCCAGCAGTGAGGGACAGCCCACACACTATGGCTACACCTTC. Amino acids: CASSEGQPTHYGYTF.

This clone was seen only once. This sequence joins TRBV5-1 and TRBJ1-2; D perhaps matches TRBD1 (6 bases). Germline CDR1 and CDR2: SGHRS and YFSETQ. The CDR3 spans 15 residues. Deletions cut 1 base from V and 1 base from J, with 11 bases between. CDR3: CASSLIAGDNYGYTF. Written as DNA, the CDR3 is TGCGCCAGCAGCTTGATCGCAGGGGATAACTATGGCTACACCTTC.

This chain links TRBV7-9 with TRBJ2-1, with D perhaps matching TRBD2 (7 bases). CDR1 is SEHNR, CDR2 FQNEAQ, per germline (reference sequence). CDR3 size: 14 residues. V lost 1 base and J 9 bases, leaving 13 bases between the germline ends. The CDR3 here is CASSLDREGPEQFF. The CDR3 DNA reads TGTGCCAGCAGCTTAGACAGGGAGGGCCCTGAGCAGTTCTTC.

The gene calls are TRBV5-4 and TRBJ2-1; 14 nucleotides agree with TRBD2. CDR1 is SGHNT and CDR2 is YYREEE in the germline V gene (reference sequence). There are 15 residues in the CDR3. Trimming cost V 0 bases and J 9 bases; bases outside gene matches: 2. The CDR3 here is CASSLDGLAGGEQFF. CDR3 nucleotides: TGTGCCAGCAGCTTGGACGGACTAGCGGGAGGTGAGCAGTTCTTC.

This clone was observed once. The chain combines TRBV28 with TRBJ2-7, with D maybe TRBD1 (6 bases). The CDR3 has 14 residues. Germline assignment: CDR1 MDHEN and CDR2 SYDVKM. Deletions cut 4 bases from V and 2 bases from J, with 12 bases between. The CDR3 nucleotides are TGTGCCAGCAGTTATCTACAGGGTCCCTACGAGCAGTACTTC. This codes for CASSYLQGPYEQYF.

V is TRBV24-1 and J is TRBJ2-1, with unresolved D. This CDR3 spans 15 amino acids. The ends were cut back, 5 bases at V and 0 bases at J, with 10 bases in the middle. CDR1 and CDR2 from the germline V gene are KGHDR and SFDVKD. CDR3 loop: CATSGVRSSYNEQFF. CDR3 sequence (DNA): TGTGCCACCAGTGGAGTCCGGTCCTCCTACAATGAGCAGTTCTTC.

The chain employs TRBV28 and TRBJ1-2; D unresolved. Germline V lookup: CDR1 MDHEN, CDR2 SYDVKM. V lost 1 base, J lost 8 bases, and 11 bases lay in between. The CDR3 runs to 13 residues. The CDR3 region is CASSLSEARGYTF. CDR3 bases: TGTGCCAGCAGTTTATCAGAGGCGCGCGGCTACACCTTC.